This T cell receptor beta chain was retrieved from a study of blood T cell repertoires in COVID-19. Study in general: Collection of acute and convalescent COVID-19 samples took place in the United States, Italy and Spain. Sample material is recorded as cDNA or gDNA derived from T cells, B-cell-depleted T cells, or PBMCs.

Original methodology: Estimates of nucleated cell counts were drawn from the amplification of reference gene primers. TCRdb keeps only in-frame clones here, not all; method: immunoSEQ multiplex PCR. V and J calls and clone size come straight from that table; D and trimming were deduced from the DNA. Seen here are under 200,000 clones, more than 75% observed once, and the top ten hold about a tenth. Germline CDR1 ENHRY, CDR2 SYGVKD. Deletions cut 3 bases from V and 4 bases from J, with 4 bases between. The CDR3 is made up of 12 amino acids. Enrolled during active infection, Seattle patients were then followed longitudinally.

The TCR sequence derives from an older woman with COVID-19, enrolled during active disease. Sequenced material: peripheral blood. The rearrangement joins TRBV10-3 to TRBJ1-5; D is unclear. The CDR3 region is CAISDNNQPQHF. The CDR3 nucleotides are TGTGCCATCAGTGATAATAATCAGCCCCAGCATTTT.